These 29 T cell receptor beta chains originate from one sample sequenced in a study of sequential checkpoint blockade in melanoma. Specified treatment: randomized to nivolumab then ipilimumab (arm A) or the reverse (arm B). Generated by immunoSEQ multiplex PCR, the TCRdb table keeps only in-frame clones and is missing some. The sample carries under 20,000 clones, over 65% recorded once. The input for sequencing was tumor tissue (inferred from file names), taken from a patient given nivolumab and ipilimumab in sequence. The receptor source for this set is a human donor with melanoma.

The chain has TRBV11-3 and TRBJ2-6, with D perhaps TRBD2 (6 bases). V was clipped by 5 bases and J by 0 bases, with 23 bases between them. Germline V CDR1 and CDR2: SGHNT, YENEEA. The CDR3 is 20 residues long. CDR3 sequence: CASSQRDSWALSSGANVLTF. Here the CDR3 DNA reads TGTGCCAGCAGCCAGAGGGACTCCTGGGCCCTCTCCTCTGGGGCCAACGTCCTGACTTTC.

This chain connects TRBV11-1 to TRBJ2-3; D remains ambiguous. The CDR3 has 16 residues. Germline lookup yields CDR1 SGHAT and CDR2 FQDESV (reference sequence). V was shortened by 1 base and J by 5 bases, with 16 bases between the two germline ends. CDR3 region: CASSLGLDAAIDTQYF. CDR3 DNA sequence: TGTGCCAGCAGCTTAGGTCTAGACGCTGCAATAGATACGCAGTATTTT.

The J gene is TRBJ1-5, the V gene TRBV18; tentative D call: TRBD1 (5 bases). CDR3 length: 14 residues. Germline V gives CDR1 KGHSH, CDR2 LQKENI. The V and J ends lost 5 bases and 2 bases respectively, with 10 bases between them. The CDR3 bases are TGTGCCAGCTCAGGGGGTTTGGGCAATCAGCCCCAGCATTTT. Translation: CASSGGLGNQPQHF.

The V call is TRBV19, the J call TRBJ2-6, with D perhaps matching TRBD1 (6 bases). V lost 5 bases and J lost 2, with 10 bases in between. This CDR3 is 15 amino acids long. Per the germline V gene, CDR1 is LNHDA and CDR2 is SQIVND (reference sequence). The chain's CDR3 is CASSLRGTGANVLTF. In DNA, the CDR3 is TGTGCCAGTAGTCTAAGGGGGACTGGGGCCAACGTCCTGACTTTC.

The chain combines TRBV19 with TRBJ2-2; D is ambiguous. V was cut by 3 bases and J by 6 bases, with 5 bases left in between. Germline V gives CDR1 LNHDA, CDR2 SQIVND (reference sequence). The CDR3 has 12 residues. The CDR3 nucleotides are TGTGCCAGTAGTATCGGTTCCGGGGAGCTGTTTTTT. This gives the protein CASSIGSGELFF.

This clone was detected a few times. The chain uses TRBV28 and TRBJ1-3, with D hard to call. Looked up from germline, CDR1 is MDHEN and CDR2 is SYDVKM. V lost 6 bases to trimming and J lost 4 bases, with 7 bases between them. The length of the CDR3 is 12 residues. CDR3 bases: TGTGCCAGCAGCCGATGGGGAAACACCATATATTTT. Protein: CASSRWGNTIYF.

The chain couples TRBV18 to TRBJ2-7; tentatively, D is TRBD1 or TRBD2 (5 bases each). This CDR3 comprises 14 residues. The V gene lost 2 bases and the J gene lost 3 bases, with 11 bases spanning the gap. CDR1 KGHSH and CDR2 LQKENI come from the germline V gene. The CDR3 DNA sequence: TGTGCCAGCTCACCAGGGACGGCCGACTACGAGCAGTACTTC. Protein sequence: CASSPGTADYEQYF.

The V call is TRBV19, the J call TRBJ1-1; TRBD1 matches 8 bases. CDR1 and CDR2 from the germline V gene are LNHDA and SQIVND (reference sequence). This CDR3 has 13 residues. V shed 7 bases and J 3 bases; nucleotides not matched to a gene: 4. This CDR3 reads CASTSGGHTEAFF. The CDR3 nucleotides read TGTGCCAGTACCTCAGGGGGCCACACTGAAGCTTTCTTT. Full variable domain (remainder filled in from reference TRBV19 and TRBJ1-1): DGGITQSPKYLFRKEGQNVTLSCEQNLNHDAMYWYRQDPGQGLRLIYYSQIVNDFQKGDIAEGYSVSREKKESFPLTVTSAQKNPTAFYLCASTSGGHTEAFFGQGTRLTVV.

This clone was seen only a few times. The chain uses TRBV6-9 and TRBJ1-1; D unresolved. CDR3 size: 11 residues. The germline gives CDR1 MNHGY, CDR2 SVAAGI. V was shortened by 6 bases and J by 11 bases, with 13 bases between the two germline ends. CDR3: CASSSLSRAFF. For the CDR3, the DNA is TGTGCCAGCAGCTCCTTAAGCCGTGCTTTCTTT.

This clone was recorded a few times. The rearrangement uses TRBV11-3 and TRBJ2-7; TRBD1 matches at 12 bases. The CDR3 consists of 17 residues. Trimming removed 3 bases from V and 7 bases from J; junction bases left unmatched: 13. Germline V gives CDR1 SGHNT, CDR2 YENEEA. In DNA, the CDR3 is TGTGCCAGCAGCTTCGGGACAGGGGGCGCCAGTGATGGGGAGCAGTACTTC. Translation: CASSFGTGGASDGEQYF.

The CDR3 region has the DNA TGCGCCAGCAGCTTGAGCCGAAGCTCCTACGAGCAGTACTTC. Translated: CASSLSRSSYEQYF. The rearrangement links TRBV5-1 to TRBJ2-7, with D hard to call. The V gene lost 1 base and the J gene lost 0 bases, with 8 bases spanning the gap. The CDR3 contains 14 residues. In germline, CDR1 is SGHRS, CDR2 YFSETQ.

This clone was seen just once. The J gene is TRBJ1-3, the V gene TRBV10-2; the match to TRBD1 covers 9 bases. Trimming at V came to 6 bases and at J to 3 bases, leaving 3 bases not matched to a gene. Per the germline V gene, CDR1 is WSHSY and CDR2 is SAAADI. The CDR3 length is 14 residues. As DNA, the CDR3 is TGCGCCAGCAGGGACAGGGGTTTTGGAAACACCATATATTTT. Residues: CASRDRGFGNTIYF.

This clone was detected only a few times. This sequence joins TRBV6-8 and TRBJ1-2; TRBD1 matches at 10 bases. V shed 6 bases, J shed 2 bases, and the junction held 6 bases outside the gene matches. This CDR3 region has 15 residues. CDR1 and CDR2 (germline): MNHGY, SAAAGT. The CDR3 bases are TGTGCCAGCAGGAAACCGGGACAGGGGAACTATGGCTACACCTTC. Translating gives CASRKPGQGNYGYTF.

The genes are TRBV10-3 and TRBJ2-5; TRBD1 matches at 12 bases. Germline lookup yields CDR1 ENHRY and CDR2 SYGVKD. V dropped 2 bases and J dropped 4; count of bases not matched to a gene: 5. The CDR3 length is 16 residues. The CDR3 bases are TGTGCCATCAGTGAGCAGGGACAGGGGGCGGGAGAGACCCAGTACTTC. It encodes CAISEQGQGAGETQYF.

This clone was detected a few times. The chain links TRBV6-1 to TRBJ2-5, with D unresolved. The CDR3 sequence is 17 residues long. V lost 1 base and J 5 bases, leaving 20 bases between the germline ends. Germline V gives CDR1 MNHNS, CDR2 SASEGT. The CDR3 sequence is CASSEEGRWDSQETQYF. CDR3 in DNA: TGTGCCAGCAGTGAAGAAGGTCGATGGGATAGTCAGGAGACCCAGTACTTC.

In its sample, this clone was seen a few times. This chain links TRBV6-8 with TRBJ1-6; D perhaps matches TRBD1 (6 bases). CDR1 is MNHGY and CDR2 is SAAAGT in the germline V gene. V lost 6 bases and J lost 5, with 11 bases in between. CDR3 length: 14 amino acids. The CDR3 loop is CASSPGEHNSPLHF. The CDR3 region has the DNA TGTGCCAGCAGCCCAGGGGAGCATAATTCACCCCTCCACTTT.

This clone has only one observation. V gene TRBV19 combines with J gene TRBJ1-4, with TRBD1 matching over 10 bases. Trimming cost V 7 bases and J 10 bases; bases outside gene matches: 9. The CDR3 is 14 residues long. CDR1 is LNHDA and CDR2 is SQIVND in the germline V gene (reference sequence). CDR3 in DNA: TGTGCCAGTACCCGGGACAGGGGCAACCCAAAACTGTTTTTT. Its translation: CASTRDRGNPKLFF.

For the CDR3, the DNA is TGTGCCAGCAGCCCACGGGGGGATAGCAATCAGCCCCAGCATTTT. It specifies CASSPRGDSNQPQHF. J is TRBJ1-5 and V is TRBV9; a possible D gene is TRBD1 (5 bases). CDR1 and CDR2 from the germline V gene are SGDLS and YYNGEE. Trimming cost V 4 bases and J 0 bases, with 11 bases left between them. The CDR3 consists of 15 residues. The entire variable domain, with the rest obtained from reference TRBV9 and TRBJ1-5, is as follows: DSGVTQTPKHLITATGQRVTLRCSPRSGDLSVYWYQQSLDQGLQFLIQYYNGEERAKGNILERFSAQQFPDLHSELNLSSLELGDSALYFCASSPRGDSNQPQHFGDGTRLSIL.

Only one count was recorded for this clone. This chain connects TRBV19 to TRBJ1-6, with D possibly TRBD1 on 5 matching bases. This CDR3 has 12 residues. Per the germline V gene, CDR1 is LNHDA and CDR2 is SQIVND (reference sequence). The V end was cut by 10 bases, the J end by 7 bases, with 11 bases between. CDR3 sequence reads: CATAGPNSPLHF. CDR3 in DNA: TGTGCCACCGCGGGACCCAATTCACCCCTCCACTTT.

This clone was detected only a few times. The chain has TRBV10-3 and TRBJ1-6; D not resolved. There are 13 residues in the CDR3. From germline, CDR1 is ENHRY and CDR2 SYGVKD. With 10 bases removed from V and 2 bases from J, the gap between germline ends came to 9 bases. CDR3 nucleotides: TGTGCCAGCCAAACAGCCTATAATTCACCCCTCCACTTT. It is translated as CASQTAYNSPLHF.

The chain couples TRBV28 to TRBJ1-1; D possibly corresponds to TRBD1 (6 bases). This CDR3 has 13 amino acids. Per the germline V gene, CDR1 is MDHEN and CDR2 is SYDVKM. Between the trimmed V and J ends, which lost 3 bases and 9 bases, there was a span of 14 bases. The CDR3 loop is CASSFEGVRQAFF. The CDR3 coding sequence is TGTGCCAGCAGTTTCGAGGGGGTTAGACAAGCTTTCTTT.

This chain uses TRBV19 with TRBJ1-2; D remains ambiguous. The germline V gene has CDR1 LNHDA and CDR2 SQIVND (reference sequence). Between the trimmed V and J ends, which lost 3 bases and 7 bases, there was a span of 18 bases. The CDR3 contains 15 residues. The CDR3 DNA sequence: TGTGCCAGTAGTATCGGGTTTTTCGTGGCCCGTGGCTACACCTTC. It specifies CASSIGFFVARGYTF. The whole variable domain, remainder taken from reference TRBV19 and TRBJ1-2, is DGGITQSPKYLFRKEGQNVTLSCEQNLNHDAMYWYRQDPGQGLRLIYYSQIVNDFQKGDIAEGYSVSREKKESFPLTVTSAQKNPTAFYLCASSIGFFVARGYTFGSGTRLTVV.

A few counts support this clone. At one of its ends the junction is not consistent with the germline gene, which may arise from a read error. The DNA for the CDR3 is TGTGCCATCAGTGGGAGGGACAGGGGAATCGGCTACACCTTC. Residues: CAISGRDRGIGYTF. This chain connects TRBV6-8 to TRBJ1-2, with TRBD1 matching over 10 bases. The CDR3 length is 14 residues. CDR1 is MNHGY and CDR2 is SAAAGT in the germline V gene.

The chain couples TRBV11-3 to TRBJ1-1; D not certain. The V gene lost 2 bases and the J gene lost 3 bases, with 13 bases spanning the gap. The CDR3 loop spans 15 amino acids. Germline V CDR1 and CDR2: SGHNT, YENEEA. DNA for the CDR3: TGTGCCAGCAGCTTAAGGCAGGCTCTATACACTGAAGCTTTCTTT. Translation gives CASSLRQALYTEAFF.

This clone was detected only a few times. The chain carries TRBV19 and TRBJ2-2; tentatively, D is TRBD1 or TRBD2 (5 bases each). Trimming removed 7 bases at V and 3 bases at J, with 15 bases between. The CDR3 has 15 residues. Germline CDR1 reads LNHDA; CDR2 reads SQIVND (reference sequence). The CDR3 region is CASTSGQVYTGELFF. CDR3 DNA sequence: TGTGCCAGTACCTCGGGGCAGGTTTACACCGGGGAGCTGTTTTTT.

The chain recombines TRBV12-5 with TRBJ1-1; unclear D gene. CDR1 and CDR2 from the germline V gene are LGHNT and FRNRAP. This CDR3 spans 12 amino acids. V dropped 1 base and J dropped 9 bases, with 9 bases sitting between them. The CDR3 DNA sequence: TGTGCTAGTGGTTTGGAGACCTCAAAAGCTTTCTTT. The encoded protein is CASGLETSKAFF.

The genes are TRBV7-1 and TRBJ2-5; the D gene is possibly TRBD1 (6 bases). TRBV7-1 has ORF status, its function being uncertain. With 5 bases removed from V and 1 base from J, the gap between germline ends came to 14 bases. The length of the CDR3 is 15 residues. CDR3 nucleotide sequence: TGTGCCAGCAGCGTAGTGGGACACCTCCAAGAGACCCAGTACTTC. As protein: CASSVVGHLQETQYF.

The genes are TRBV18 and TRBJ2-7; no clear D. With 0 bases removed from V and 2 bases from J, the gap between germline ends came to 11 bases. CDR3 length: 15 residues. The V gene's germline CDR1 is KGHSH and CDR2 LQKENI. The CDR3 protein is CASSPPVRSTYEQYF. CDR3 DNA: TGTGCCAGCTCACCACCGGTACGATCGACCTACGAGCAGTACTTC.

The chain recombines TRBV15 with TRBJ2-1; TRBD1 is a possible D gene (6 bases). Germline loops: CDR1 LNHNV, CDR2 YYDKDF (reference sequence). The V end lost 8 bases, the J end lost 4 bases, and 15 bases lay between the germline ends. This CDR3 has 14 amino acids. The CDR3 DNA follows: TGTGCCACCCGTCTTGATAGGGGGTACAATGAGCAGTTCTTC. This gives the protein CATRLDRGYNEQFF.